This T cell receptor beta chain was recovered during a study of regulatory T cells in long-lasting Graves disease (dated by TCRdb to the early 2020s). Background on the whole study: To count as having persistent Graves' disease, a patient had to have received antithyroid drug treatment for over 5 years with TSH receptor autoantibodies remaining persistently positive. Patients with persistent Graves' disease were compared with patients with newly diagnosed Graves' disease using TCR sequencing and RNA sequencing of peripheral blood. The study took place in China and was registered as a clinical trial. A total of around 35 samples were covered by TCR sequencing, comprising some 13 persistent and around 20 newly diagnosed Graves' disease patients. Persistent Graves' disease patients in the clinical cohort had taken antithyroid drugs for about 9.7 years on average.

Findings and caveats that apply to the study as a whole: Only peripheral blood was studied, because thyroid tissue, the primary lesion, was inaccessible. Persistent patients shared more public clonotypes among themselves (around 2,500) than newly diagnosed patients did (about 970). The authors noted that the small sample size was a limitation that may lower accuracy. Persistent disease showed preferential use of TRBV28, TRBJ1-2 and TRBJ2-5, whereas newly diagnosed disease favored TRBV20-1 and TRBJ2-1. Persistent Graves' disease patients showed lower TCR Shannon entropy and fewer highly expanded clones than newly diagnosed patients, suggesting clonal expansion. Sequencing and analysis were limited to the TCR beta chain.

The library was made by multiplex PCR. TCRdb shows the sequencer as Illumina HiSeq 4000. TCR beta libraries were built with iRepertoire HTBI primers and Arm-PCR amplification of CDR3 regions. Before sequencing, the PCR products went through gel purification. As for how the authors treated the data: Gene usage analysis of CDR3 amino acid clonotypes used the approximately 56 TRBV and 14 TRBJ segments found across samples. Filtered high-quality paired reads were merged into contigs using COPE and FqMerger. Contigs were aligned with BLAST to IMGT TRBV, TRBD and TRBJ reference genes, and CDR3 was defined per IMGT. Any clonotype with a frequency above 0.1% was classified as a highly expanded clone. Shannon entropy served as the measure of repertoire diversity, while the Gini coefficient captured V-J evenness. A clonotype was considered public if more than one individual shared it. TCRdb cleaned the public reads at Q25 with fastp, built clones with MiXCR and kept in-frame beta chains. For every CDR3 protein sequence, its rows merge into one entry that carries the most common genes and DNA. TCRdb's processing, not the authors', yielded these V and J calls. This sample comprises about 470,000 distinct CDR3 sequences, more than 20% of them detected only once. 6.5% to 8% of the sample is taken by the ten largest.

As to this clonotype: It has no known antigen specificity. No much larger clone exists at a distance of one base, and base qualities are not known.

CDR1 and CDR2 are drawn from the germline V gene: SQVTM, ANQGSEA. Trimming takes 6 bases off V and 7 bases off J; junction bases not matched to a gene: 9. The CDR3 spans 13 residues, from the cysteine through the phenylalanine. Of the read, only the CDR3 DNA is kept; its 39 bases are in frame from base 1. Explained via the paper, the time point label denotes: persistent/refractory GD, antithyroid drugs over 5 years with positive TRAb. RNA was extracted from PBMCs in TRIzol for both TCR sequencing and RNA sequencing. The diagnosis of Graves' disease was made according to American Thyroid Association guidelines. Patients were recruited from an endocrinology department in Xi'an, China. Each patient gave roughly 10 milliliters of peripheral blood, collected in an EDTA anticoagulant tube. Ficoll Paque Plus density gradient separation was used to isolate PBMCs, and no further T cell sorting was performed. An Agilent 2100 Bioanalyzer and agarose gel were used to check RNA quality, and a NanoDrop 2000 was used to measure RNA concentration.

The sample in question was peripheral blood mononuclear cells (PBMCs), obtained when the disease was refractory, from a patient treated with antithyroid drugs. The sequence joins TRBV29-1 to TRBJ2-7, with 10 junctional bases fitting TRBD2. This clonotype was sampled from a female donor with Graves disease. The CDR3 region reads CSVSSGSRWEQYF. The DNA sequence is as follows: TGCAGCGTCTCTAGCGGGAGCCGATGGGAGCAGTACTTC.